This T cell receptor beta chain stems from a study of TIL therapy for anti-PD-1-resistant metastatic lung cancer. Study-level information: A few tumors were EGFR-mutant and two were ALK-rearranged.

CDR1 is SGHNT, CDR2 YYREEE, per germline (reference sequence). V was shortened by 0 bases and J by 0 bases, with 7 bases between the two germline ends. The CDR3 is 15 residues long. This was the immunoSEQ v3 assay. Survey-level samples got about 2 million read pairs; deep-level samples got about 5-6 million. Method: immunoSEQ multiplex PCR; TCRdb's copy keeps in-frame clones and lacks some. The table records tens of thousands of clones, around 78% of them present only once. Time point here: pre-treatment sample, taken before nivolumab and TIL therapy. The sequence was obtained from a person aged 25 to 80 with non-small cell lung cancer. The specimen comprised blood, sampled at baseline. This rearrangement joins TRBV5-4 to TRBJ1-3; no firm D call. The DNA for the CDR3 is TGTGCCAGCAGCTTGGGCGGTAACTCTGGAAACACCATATATTTT. Protein product: CASSLGGNSGNTIYF.